At least ten counts were recorded for the clone carrying this T cell receptor (beta chain). Using RNA transcripts as the source, TCR beta CDR3 regions were amplified. An initial round of RT-PCR targeting the TCR CDR3 relied on the HTBI primer set. TCRdb re-analysed the multiplex PCR reads in MiXCR, keeping a single row per CDR3 protein. The sample holds about 210,000 distinct CDR3 sequences, 17% seen once. V gave up 5 bases and J gave up 1 base, with 8 bases separating them. The germline V gene has CDR1 KGHSH and CDR2 LQKENI. The CDR3 has 13 residues. This sample is drawn from a study of T cells in Graves' hyperthyroidism and ophthalmopathy.

This sequence originates from a middle-aged man with Graves' hyperthyroidism. The rearrangement uses TRBV18 and TRBJ1-1; D call uncertain. Sample: blood. CDR3 protein: CASSVGRNTEAFF. The CDR3 coding sequence is TGTGCCAGCTCAGTCGGACGGAACACTGAAGCTTTCTTT. Full variable domain (outside the CDR3, taken from reference TRBV18 and TRBJ1-1): NAGVMQNPRHLVRRRGQEARLRCSPMKGHSHVYWYRQLPEEGLKFMVYLQKENIIDESGMPKERFSAEFPKEGPSILRIQQVVRGDSAAYFCASSVGRNTEAFFGQGTRLTVV.